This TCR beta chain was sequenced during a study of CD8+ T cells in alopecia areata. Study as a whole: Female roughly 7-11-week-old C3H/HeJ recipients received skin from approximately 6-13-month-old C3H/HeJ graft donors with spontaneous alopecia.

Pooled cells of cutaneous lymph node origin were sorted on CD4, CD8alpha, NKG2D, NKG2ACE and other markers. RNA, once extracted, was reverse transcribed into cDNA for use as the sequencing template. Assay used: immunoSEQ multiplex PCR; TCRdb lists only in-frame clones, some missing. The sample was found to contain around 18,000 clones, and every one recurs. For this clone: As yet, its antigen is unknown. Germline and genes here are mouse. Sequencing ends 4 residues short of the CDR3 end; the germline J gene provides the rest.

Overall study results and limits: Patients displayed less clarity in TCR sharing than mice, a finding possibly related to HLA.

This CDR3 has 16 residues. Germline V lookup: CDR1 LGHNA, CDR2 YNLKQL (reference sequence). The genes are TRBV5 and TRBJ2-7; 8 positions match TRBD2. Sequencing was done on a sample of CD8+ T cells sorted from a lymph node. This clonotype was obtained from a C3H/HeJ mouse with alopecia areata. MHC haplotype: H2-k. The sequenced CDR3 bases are TGTGCCAGCAGCCAAGTCTTCTCGGGGGGGCGGTAT. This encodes CASSQVFSGGRY. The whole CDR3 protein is CASSQVFSGGRYEQYF.